This T cell receptor (beta chain) was documented in a study of tumor-infiltrating lymphocytes in primary liver carcinoma (dated 2017 in TCRdb). At the level of the whole study: Hepatocellular carcinoma (four) or combined HCC and intrahepatic cholangiocarcinoma (one) was present in the five patients, who were three men and two women aged 30 to 69 years. Tumors of the five patients were stage T1-T3 N0M0 with maximum diameters of roughly 4.2 to 10 cm. Each sample produced roughly 3.65 to 7.13 million productive TCRbeta reads, and read depth showed no significant difference between tissue types. TCRbeta repertoire sequencing, expression microarrays and whole-exome sequencing were combined in the study across five regions of each liver tumor, with adjacent normal tissue and blood also included. A total of roughly 35 specimens from 5 patients, comprising some 25 tumor regions, 5 adjacent noncancerous liver tissues and 5 peripheral blood samples, were covered by TCRbeta repertoire sequencing. Reproducibility between technical replicate repertoires was high, with correlation coefficients above 0.95 and mean shared-clone rates approximately 0.91. Broad study findings and their caveats: Repertoire overlap was higher between tumor regions (mean around 36%) than tumor-adjacent (around 17%) or tumor-blood (approximately 14%) pairs, consistent with antigen-driven expansion. Only the TCR beta chain was sequenced, which likely underestimates true repertoire diversity because unpaired alpha chains were not captured. Since the samples were bulk and unsorted, there was no way to compare CD4+ and CD8+ T cell repertoires. A significantly larger repertoire fraction was made up by the top 250 clones in tumors than in blood (p = 0.039). With just four to six patients in the study, the authors point out that the findings should be validated in a larger study.

Total RNA and DNA were co-extracted without cell sorting from 20-30 mg of bulk tissue using the AllPrep DNA/RNA mini kit. Surgical resection was performed in China between 2015 and early 2016 on four to six patients with histopathologically diagnosed primary liver carcinoma. Chronic HBV infection was present in the patients, and the patients were treatment-naive at sampling. Pieces of fresh tumor and adjacent tissue were cut in half, with one half kept in RNAlater at -80 degrees C and the other half sent for histology. As concerns this clonotype: There is no known antigen for this receptor. Relative to the germline gene, one junction end is altered; a read error may explain this.

The CDR3 holds 15 amino acids from the cysteine to the phenylalanine. The kept DNA is CDR3 alone, 45 bases in frame from the first base. CDR1 is given as WSHSY and CDR2 as SAAADI, both from the germline V gene. TCRbeta-specific cDNA was reverse-transcribed from roughly 500 ng total RNA using a constant-region primer and ProtoScript II reverse transcriptase. Three nested multiplex PCR rounds, following a slightly modified ARM-PCR procedure, were used to build the TCRbeta libraries. The first two PCR rounds used multiplex TRBV1-TRBV30 forward primers with a Cbeta reverse primer, each for about 11 cycles. A final 25-cycle PCR with Deep VentR polymerase added sample barcodes and Illumina adapters. Amplicons of 200-500 bp were gel-purified with a QIAquick gel extraction kit before sequencing. The TCRbeta amplicons were sequenced with 250-bp paired-end reads on an Illumina HiSeq 2500. For the original study's pipeline: Quality trimming of reads was performed with Trimmomatic v0.33, and paired reads were merged with FLASH v1.2.11 so that full CDR3 sequences could be recovered. V, D and J germline segments were assigned to the rearranged TCRbeta sequences by MiGEC v1.2.1b. Clonotype statistics and Shannon-Wiener diversity indices were computed with VDJtools v1.0.0. Except for diversity analysis, only each sample's 250 most abundant clonotypes were used in subsequent analyses to reduce sampling bias. TCRdb's own reprocessing of the public reads used fastp at Q25 and MiXCR and kept productive beta chains. Rows with a matching CDR3 protein are joined into one entry that keeps the most common DNA and genes. The V and J calls come from TCRdb's annotation, not from the publication. This sample is represented by about 120,000 distinct CDR3 sequences; roughly 75% of them were singletons. The ten largest clonotypes hold over 8% of the sample.

The receptor comes from an older woman with primary liver carcinoma and hepatitis B virus infection. This chain joins TRBV10-2 to TRBJ2-1; TRBD2 fits 7 bases in the junction. Material: tumor-adjacent normal liver tissue. The CDR3 sequence is CATIAGGSSYDEQFF. The sequence in DNA is TGCGCCACTATAGCTGGCGGGAGTTCCTACGATGAGCAGTTCTTC.